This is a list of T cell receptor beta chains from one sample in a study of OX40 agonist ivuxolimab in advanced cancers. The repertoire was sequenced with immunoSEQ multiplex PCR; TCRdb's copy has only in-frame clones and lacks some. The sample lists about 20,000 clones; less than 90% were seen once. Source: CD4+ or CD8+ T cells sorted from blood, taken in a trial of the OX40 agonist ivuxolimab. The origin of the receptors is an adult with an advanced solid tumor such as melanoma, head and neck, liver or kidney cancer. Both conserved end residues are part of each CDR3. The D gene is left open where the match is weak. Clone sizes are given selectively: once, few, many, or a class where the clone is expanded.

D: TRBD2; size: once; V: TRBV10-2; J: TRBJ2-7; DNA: TGCGCCAGCAGTGAGGCCCGACTAGCGGGAGGTTACGAGCAGTACTTC; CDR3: CASSEARLAGGYEQYF
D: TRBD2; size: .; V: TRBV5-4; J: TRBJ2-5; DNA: TGTGCCAGCAGCAGGGGACTAGCGGGAGTTCAAGAGACCCAGTACTTC; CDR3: CASSRGLAGVQETQYF
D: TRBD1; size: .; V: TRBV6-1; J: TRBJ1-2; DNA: TGTGCCAGCAGGGGACAGGGGGCTGGTAACTATGGCTACACCTTC; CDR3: CASRGQGAGNYGYTF
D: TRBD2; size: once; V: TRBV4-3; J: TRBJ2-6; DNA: TGCGCCAGCAGCCATTCGACGGGGGGACTTCTAACTGGGGCCAACGTCCTGACTTTC; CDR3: CASSHSTGGLLTGANVLTF
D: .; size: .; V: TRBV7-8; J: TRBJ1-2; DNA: TGTGCCAGCAGCTCGGACACAGGAGGCTACTATGGCTACACCTTC; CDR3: CASSSDTGGYYGYTF
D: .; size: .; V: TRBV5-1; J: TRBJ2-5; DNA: TGCGCCAGCAGCTTGGCAGGGTCAGAGACCCAGTACTTC; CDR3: CASSLAGSETQYF
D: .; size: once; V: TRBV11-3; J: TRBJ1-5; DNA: TGTGCCAGCAGCTTAGAGCCAGGGGCGGAACCATATAGCAATCAGCCCCAGCATTTT; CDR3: CASSLEPGAEPYSNQPQHF
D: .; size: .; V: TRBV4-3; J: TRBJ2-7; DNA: TGCGCCAGCAGCCGAGACGGGAGCTCCTACGAGCAGTACTTC; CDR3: CASSRDGSSYEQYF
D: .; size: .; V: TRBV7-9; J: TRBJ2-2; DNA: TGTGCCACCACCTGGGCAGGGGCCACCGGGGAGCTGTTTTTT; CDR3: CATTWAGATGELFF
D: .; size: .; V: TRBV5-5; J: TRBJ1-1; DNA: TGTGCCAGCAGCTTGGTCGGGGGCGAGTCCAGCTTCCTGAAAGCTTTCTTT; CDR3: CASSLVGGESSFLKAFF
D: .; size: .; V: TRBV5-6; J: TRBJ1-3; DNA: TGTGCCAGCAGCTTCTGGGTCTCTGGAAACACCATATATTTT; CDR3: CASSFWVSGNTIYF
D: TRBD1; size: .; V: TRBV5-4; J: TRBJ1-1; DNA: TGTGCCAGCAGCTCTAGGACAGGGGGCGGGAACACTGAAGCTTTCTTT; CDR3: CASSSRTGGGNTEAFF
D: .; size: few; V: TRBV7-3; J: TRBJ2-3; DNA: TGTGCCAGCAGCTTAAGCGGGAGCACAGATACGCAGTATTTT; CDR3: CASSLSGSTDTQYF
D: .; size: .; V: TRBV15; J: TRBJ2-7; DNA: TGTGCCACCAGCAGAGAAACGTTGGGCGAGCAGTACTTC; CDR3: CATSRETLGEQYF
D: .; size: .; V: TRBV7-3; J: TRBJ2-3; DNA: TGTGCCAGCAGCCCCCTCGACAGACTGGACTACACAGATACGCAGTATTTT; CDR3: CASSPLDRLDYTDTQYF
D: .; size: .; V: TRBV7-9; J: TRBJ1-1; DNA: TGTGCCAGCAGCTTAGCGATGGTTAACACTGAAGCTTTCTTT; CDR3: CASSLAMVNTEAFF
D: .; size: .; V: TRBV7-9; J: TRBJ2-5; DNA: TGTGCCAGCAGCTTGCTAGCGGAGGGGGAGGAGACCCAGTACTTC; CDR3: CASSLLAEGEETQYF